The present entry profiles one TCR beta chain with its context. Additional DNA sequences in this sample encode the identical CDR3. These data are taken from a study of blood T cell repertoires in COVID-19. Living in 24 US areas, the participants were between roughly 18 and 89 years of age. Two negative PCRs, clearance, or symptom resolution were required of recovered Cohort 3 donors. The J segment lost 0 bases and the V segment lost 0 bases, leaving 0 bases of the junction unmatched. The CDR3 contains 14 residues. Germline CDR1 SGDLS, CDR2 YYNGEE. Sequenced by immunoSEQ multiplex PCR; TCRdb stores in-frame clones only, minus some. The table includes 95,000 to 150,000 clones, roughly 84% detected once.

The TCR comes from a woman aged 25 to 45 who had recovered from COVID-19. Sequenced sample: PBMCs or T cells enriched from blood (not recorded which). This chain connects TRBV9 to TRBJ2-7; TRBD2 matches at 7 bases. The CDR3 DNA reads as TGTGCCAGCAGCGTAGGCGGGAGCTCCTACGAGCAGTACTTC. It is translated as CASSVGGSSYEQYF. The full variable domain, rest sourced from reference TRBV9 and TRBJ2-7, is DSGVTQTPKHLITATGQRVTLRCSPRSGDLSVYWYQQSLDQGLQFLIQYYNGEERAKGNILERFSAQQFPDLHSELNLSSLELGDSALYFCASSVGGSSYEQYFGPGTRLTVT.